Sequencing of this T cell receptor (beta chain) was carried out in a study of shared clonotypes between healthy human individuals. The data were produced by immunoSEQ multiplex PCR, yet TCRdb's version contains in-frame clones alone and is incomplete. The sample carries about 1.1 million clones, approximately 80% recorded once. This clone showed up many times. The CDR3 runs 13 residues. Germline assignment: CDR1 MNHEY and CDR2 SMNVEV (reference sequence). Trimming at V came to 7 bases and at J to 7 bases, leaving 4 bases not matched to a gene. This chain connects TRBV27 to TRBJ1-5; TRBD1 agrees at 10 bases. The sequence came from a young man in good health. Some clones in this sample may be carry-over from other donors' samples. The sample taken for sequencing was memory CD4+ T cells from PBMCs. Subset denoted: CD45RA-negative fraction. For the CDR3, the DNA is TGTGCCAGCAAAGGGACAGGGGACCAGCCCCAGCATTTT. This encodes CASKGTGDQPQHF.